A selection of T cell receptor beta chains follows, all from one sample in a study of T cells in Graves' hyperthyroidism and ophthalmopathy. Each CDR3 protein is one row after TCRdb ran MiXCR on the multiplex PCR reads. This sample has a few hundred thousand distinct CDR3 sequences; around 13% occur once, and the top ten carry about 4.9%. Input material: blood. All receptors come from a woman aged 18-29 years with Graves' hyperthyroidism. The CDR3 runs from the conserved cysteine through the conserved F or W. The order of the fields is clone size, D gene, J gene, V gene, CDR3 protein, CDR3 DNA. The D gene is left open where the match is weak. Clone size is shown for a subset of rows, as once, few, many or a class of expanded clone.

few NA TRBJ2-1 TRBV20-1 CSANGFSYNEQFF TGCAGTGCTAACGGCTTTTCCTACAATGAGCAGTTCTTC
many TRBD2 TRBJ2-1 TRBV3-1 CASSRASGLNEQFF TGTGCCAGCAGCAGAGCTAGCGGCCTGAATGAGCAGTTCTTC
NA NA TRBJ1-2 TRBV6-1 CASSFQQGGGYTF TGTGCCAGCAGTTTCCAACAGGGAGGAGGCTACACCTTC
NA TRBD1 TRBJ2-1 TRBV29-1 CSVERQGYNEQFF TGCAGCGTTGAGAGACAGGGGTACAATGAGCAGTTCTTC
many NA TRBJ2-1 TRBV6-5 CASSYSTGREQFF TGTGCCAGCAGTTACTCGACTGGACGCGAGCAGTTCTTC
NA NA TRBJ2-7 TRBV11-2 CASSLDFRLSYEQYF TGTGCCAGCAGCTTAGATTTCCGGCTTTCCTACGAGCAGTACTTC
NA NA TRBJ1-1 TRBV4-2 CASSQNGLNTEAFF TGTGCCAGCAGCCAAAATGGACTAAACACTGAAGCTTTCTTT
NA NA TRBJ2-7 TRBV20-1 CSASFAGWFGEQYF TGCAGTGCTAGTTTCGCAGGTTGGTTTGGCGAGCAGTACTTC
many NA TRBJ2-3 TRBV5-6 CASSLAGLDTQYF TGTGCCAGCAGCTTGGCGGGATTGGATACGCAGTATTTT
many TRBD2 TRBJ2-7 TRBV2 CASSGLAGLAYEQYF TGTGCCAGCAGTGGACTAGCGGGACTGGCCTACGAGCAGTACTTC
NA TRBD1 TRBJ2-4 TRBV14 CASSQGSGGFSKNIQYF TGTGCCAGCAGCCAAGGATCAGGGGGCTTTAGCAAAAACATTCAGTACTTC
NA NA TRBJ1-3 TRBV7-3 CASSLRGAKNSGNTIYF TGTGCCAGCAGCTTAAGGGGCGCCAAAAACTCTGGAAACACCATATATTTT
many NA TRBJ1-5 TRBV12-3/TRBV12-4 CASRQDGAVWAQHF TGTGCCAGCAGACAGGACGGAGCGGTTTGGGCCCAGCATTTT
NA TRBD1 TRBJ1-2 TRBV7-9 CASSFSEGAYGYTF TGTGCCAGCAGCTTTTCTGAGGGGGCGTATGGCTACACCTTC
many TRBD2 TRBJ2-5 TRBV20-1 CSARGTSGQETQYF TGCAGTGCTAGAGGGACTAGCGGGCAAGAGACCCAGTACTTC
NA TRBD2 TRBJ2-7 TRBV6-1 CASSFLRTSDGQYF TGTGCCAGCAGCTTCCTCCGGACTAGCGACGGGCAGTACTTC
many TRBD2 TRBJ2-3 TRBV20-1 CSARPTSGRTDTQYF TGCAGTGCCCGCCCGACTAGCGGGAGAACAGATACGCAGTATTTT
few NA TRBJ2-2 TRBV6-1 CASKRNTGELFF TGTGCCAGCAAGAGGAACACCGGGGAGCTGTTTTTT
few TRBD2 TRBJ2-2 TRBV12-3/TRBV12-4 CATREGMNTGELFF TGTGCCACTCGGGAGGGGATGAACACCGGGGAGCTGTTTTTT
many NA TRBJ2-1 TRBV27 CASSSALYNEQFF TGTGCCAGCAGTTCAGCCCTCTACAATGAGCAGTTCTTC
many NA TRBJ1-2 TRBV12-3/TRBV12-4 CASSLIGRGYTF TGTGCCAGCAGTTTAATAGGGCGAGGCTACACCTTC
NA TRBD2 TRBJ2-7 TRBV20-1 CSARLATYEQYF TGCAGTGCTCGACTAGCGACCTACGAGCAGTACTTC
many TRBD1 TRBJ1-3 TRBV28 CASSLQGANGNTIYF TGTGCCAGCAGTTTACAGGGGGCCAACGGAAACACCATATATTTT
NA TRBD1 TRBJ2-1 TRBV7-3 CASSRRPLDGTGYNEQFF TGTGCCAGCAGCCGCCGCCCCTTAGACGGGACAGGGTACAATGAGCAGTTCTTC
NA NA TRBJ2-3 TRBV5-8 CASSLPTGTGSTDTQYF TGTGCCAGCAGCTTACCGACCGGGACTGGTAGCACAGATACGCAGTATTTT
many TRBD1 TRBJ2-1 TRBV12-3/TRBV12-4 CAIQKTGQGSYNEQFF TGTGCCATCCAAAAGACGGGACAGGGGTCCTACAATGAGCAGTTCTTC
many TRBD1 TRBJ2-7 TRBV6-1 CASAASRDSQYEQYF TGTGCCAGCGCGGCATCCCGGGACAGTCAATACGAGCAGTACTTC
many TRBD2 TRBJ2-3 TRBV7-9 CASSKSSGADTQYF TGTGCCAGCAGCAAGTCTAGCGGAGCAGATACGCAGTATTTT
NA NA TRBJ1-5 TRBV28 CASTWGGQNQPQHF TGTGCCAGCACCTGGGGGGGGCAAAATCAGCCCCAGCATTTT
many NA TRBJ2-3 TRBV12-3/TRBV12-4 CASSLGFLSTDTQYF TGTGCCAGCAGTTTGGGGTTCCTTAGCACAGATACGCAGTATTTT
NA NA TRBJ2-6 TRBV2 CASLQGSGANVLTF TGTGCCAGCTTACAGGGATCTGGGGCCAACGTCCTGACTTTC
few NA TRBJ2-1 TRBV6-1 CAISPSSYNEQFF TGTGCCATATCGCCTAGCAGTTACAATGAGCAGTTCTTC
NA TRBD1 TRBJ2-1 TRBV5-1 CASRGDRGPGSEQFF TGCGCCAGCAGGGGGGACAGGGGACCGGGCAGTGAGCAGTTCTTC